This is a list of T cell receptor beta chains from one sample in a study of OX40 agonist ivuxolimab in advanced cancers. Measured with immunoSEQ multiplex PCR; TCRdb has only the in-frame clones, and not every one. This sample has roughly 60,000 clones, with about 86% found just once. Sequencing was performed on CD4+ or CD8+ T cells sorted from blood, taken in a trial of the OX40 agonist ivuxolimab. Receptors originate from an adult with an advanced solid tumor such as melanoma, head and neck, liver or kidney cancer. Each CDR3 is given with its conserved first and last residue. Fields, in order: CDR3 length, V gene, J gene, CDR3 protein.

len: 14
v_gene: TRBV4-2
j_gene: TRBJ1-2
CDR3aa: CASSQTGTGYGYTF

len: 14
v_gene: TRBV19
j_gene: TRBJ2-6
CDR3aa: CASTPRSGANVLTF

len: 14
v_gene: TRBV18
j_gene: TRBJ2-1
CDR3aa: CASSLGPSNNEQFF

len: 14
v_gene: TRBV5-4
j_gene: TRBJ1-1
CDR3aa: CASSFGQRNTEAFF

len: 15
v_gene: TRBV9
j_gene: TRBJ2-1
CDR3aa: CASSVDGTSMDEQFF

len: 13
v_gene: TRBV7-2
j_gene: TRBJ1-2
CDR3aa: CASSLGGIYGYTF

len: 13
v_gene: TRBV14
j_gene: TRBJ2-3
CDR3aa: CASSQAPTGLEYF

len: 13
v_gene: TRBV6-1
j_gene: TRBJ1-1
CDR3aa: CASTTAVNTEAFF

len: 16
v_gene: TRBV2
j_gene: TRBJ2-7
CDR3aa: CASSSPGDRSSYEQYF

len: 17
v_gene: TRBV10-1
j_gene: TRBJ2-7
CDR3aa: CASSESTGTSGRSEQYF

len: 13
v_gene: TRBV11-2
j_gene: TRBJ1-2
CDR3aa: CASSLAGQPSSTF

len: 16
v_gene: TRBV4-1
j_gene: TRBJ1-2
CDR3aa: CASSQPRGGGNYGYTF

len: 11
v_gene: TRBV20-1
j_gene: TRBJ1-1
CDR3aa: CSAGDRAGAFF

len: 12
v_gene: TRBV11-2
j_gene: TRBJ2-3
CDR3aa: CASSSRRDTQYF

len: 18
v_gene: TRBV30
j_gene: TRBJ2-1
CDR3aa: CAWSVGGGELSSYNEQFF

len: 15
v_gene: TRBV7-2
j_gene: TRBJ2-3
CDR3aa: CASSLGRGLTDTQYF

len: 19
v_gene: TRBV5-1
j_gene: TRBJ2-5
CDR3aa: CASRPGLRRGSDSTETQYF

len: 15
v_gene: TRBV7-2
j_gene: TRBJ1-1
CDR3aa: CASSLAPTGATEAFF

len: 12
v_gene: TRBV30
j_gene: TRBJ1-1
CDR3aa: CAWDDRNTEAFF

len: 15
v_gene: TRBV7-8
j_gene: TRBJ1-2
CDR3aa: CASSQRDRGLYGYTF

len: 15
v_gene: TRBV6-1
j_gene: TRBJ2-7
CDR3aa: CASSEEGDSSYEQYF

len: 13
v_gene: TRBV18
j_gene: TRBJ1-4
CDR3aa: CASSLREYEKLFF

len: 15
v_gene: TRBV18
j_gene: TRBJ2-1
CDR3aa: CASSPRAGAPNEQFF

len: 13
v_gene: TRBV19
j_gene: TRBJ2-7
CDR3aa: CASSTGQGYEQYF

len: 14
v_gene: TRBV15
j_gene: TRBJ2-5
CDR3aa: CATSTVGGGETQYF

len: 14
v_gene: TRBV6-1
j_gene: TRBJ1-3
CDR3aa: CASRFDGSGNTIYF

len: 14
v_gene: TRBV21-1
j_gene: TRBJ2-1
CDR3aa: CASSKVRLAGGVFF

len: 14
v_gene: TRBV19
j_gene: TRBJ2-1
CDR3aa: CASSSQGWMDEQFF

len: 17
v_gene: TRBV11-2
j_gene: TRBJ1-1
CDR3aa: CASSSWSGQGGHTEAFF

len: 14
v_gene: TRBV6-1
j_gene: TRBJ2-2
CDR3aa: CASSDRGHTGELFF

len: 11
v_gene: TRBV20-1
j_gene: TRBJ2-7
CDR3aa: CSARDGYEQYF

len: 15
v_gene: TRBV4-1
j_gene: TRBJ2-2
CDR3aa: CASRHRDVETGELFF

len: 13
v_gene: TRBV29-1
j_gene: TRBJ2-3
CDR3aa: CSVATSFADTQYF

len: 10
v_gene: TRBV29-1
j_gene: TRBJ2-7
CDR3aa: CSARSEVQYF

len: 16
v_gene: TRBV6-5
j_gene: TRBJ2-7
CDR3aa: CASSYVWAGGSYEQYF

len: 13
v_gene: TRBV7-9
j_gene: TRBJ1-2
CDR3aa: CASSPTGGLRYTF

len: 14
v_gene: TRBV29-1
j_gene: TRBJ2-1
CDR3aa: CSVGRGDPYNEQFF

len: 14
v_gene: TRBV19
j_gene: TRBJ2-5
CDR3aa: CASTSGRAGETQYF

len: 14
v_gene: TRBV5-4
j_gene: TRBJ1-2
CDR3aa: CASTTVGINYGYTF

len: 15
v_gene: TRBV5-6
j_gene: TRBJ2-7
CDR3aa: CASSLNLVGFPEQYF

len: 16
v_gene: TRBV19
j_gene: TRBJ1-5
CDR3aa: CASSIYGTGKSQPQHF

len: 17
v_gene: TRBV14
j_gene: TRBJ1-2
CDR3aa: CASSQDHPTLGGYGYTF

len: 13
v_gene: TRBV6-5
j_gene: TRBJ1-5
CDR3aa: CASSYAGNQPQHF

len: 13
v_gene: TRBV28
j_gene: TRBJ2-1
CDR3aa: CASRGTSANEQFF